This T cell receptor beta chain was captured in a study of blood T cell repertoires in COVID-19 (dated by TCRdb to the early 2020s). Study-wide context: Collaborator samples came from the United States, Italy and Spain and covered acute and convalescent phases of COVID-19. The prospective study material was composed of cDNA or gDNA derived from T cells, B-cell-depleted T cells, or PBMCs. Deeply sampled blood TCRbeta repertoires from subjects exposed to, actively infected with, or recovered from COVID-19 were included in the dataset. The repertoires were released in a freely available public database meant as a resource for research on the immune response to SARS-CoV-2. Samples were obtained from the ongoing ImmuneRACE study (first 160 participants) and from about 1,300 subjects provided by 6 global collaborators. Nearly every sample came with metadata listing a de-identified subject ID, COVID-19 status, age in years and sex. Where available, HLA class I and class II types were obtained from metadata supplied by the sample provider rather than from assay-based typing.

TCRbeta CDR3 regions were amplified from genomic DNA by means of the immunoSEQ Assay, a bias-controlled multiplex PCR. The published analysis was carried out like this. The number of nucleated cells in each sample was estimated by amplification of reference gene primers within the assay. To quantify the absolute abundance of each unique TCRbeta CDR3 rearrangement, sequence reads were collapsed and filtered. Productive Simpson clonality was computed per sample as the square root of Simpson's diversity index over productive rearrangements. As stored in TCRdb, this immuneACCESS dataset retains in-frame rearrangements with V and J assigned. A fraction of the clones does not appear; measured against another copy, unresolved V genes explain less than half of the discrepancy, and the remainder lacks a known reason. Clone size and V and J calls were adopted from that table, with D and trimming inferred from the DNA. This sample gives 65,000 to 90,000 clones in total; 82% of them show up just once. Jointly, the top ten make up roughly 4.5% of the sample.

General conclusions and limits of the study: Clinical and demographic metadata were provided uncurated, with the amount varying by source and participant.

Each collaborating institution followed its own protocols to collect whole blood in K2EDTA tubes. For TCRbeta analysis, collaborator samples were shipped as frozen whole blood, as isolated PBMCs, or as DNA extracted from either sample type. As concerns this clone: Its target antigen remains unknown. Base qualities are not provided; no much larger clone lies one nucleotide away.

CDR1 is given as SGDLS and CDR2 as YYNGEE, both from the germline V gene. The CDR3 numbers 17 residues from cysteine through phenylalanine. Just the 51-base CDR3 DNA is kept, in frame starting at base 1. From V the trimming removes 0 bases and from J it removes 10 bases, while the gene matches leave 14 bases of the junction unaccounted for. This clonotype was sampled from a woman in her sixties or seventies with acute or convalescent COVID-19. The chain is assembled from TRBV9 and TRBJ2-4; the junction holds 9 bases that match TRBD1. Sequencing was done on a sample of peripheral blood. The nucleotide sequence reads as follows: TGTGCCAGCAGCGTAGAGGGGACAGGGACCTTAATGGGGATTCAGTACTTC. Translation gives CASSVEGTGTLMGIQYF.